The clone carrying this T cell receptor (beta chain) was observed a few times. Its antigen is as yet unknown. This specimen comes from a study of Tregs in tolerant kidney transplant recipients. Study-wide results and caveats: This study did not directly address biological reproducibility.

The CDR3 extends over 11 amino acids. The germline V gene has CDR1 MNHEY and CDR2 SMNVEV (reference sequence). Profiling relied on immunoSEQ multiplex PCR, and the TCRdb table lists in-frame clones only, not all of them. The sample records some 88,000 clones, 90% to 95% being singletons. Unstimulated regulatory T cells (CD4+CD25+CD127-), CD4+CD25- non-regulatory cells, CD4 and CD8 cells were FACS-sorted from thawed PBMCs. The sequencing input was CD8+ T cells from blood. The receptor comes from a human donor in good health. The rearrangement links TRBV27 to TRBJ1-4; D unresolved. The CDR3 spells CATATNEKLFF. The CDR3 nucleotides are TGTGCGACCGCCACTAATGAAAAACTGTTTTTT.